One and the same sample provided the 28 T cell receptor beta chains below, sequenced in a study of blood T cell repertoires in COVID-19. Using immunoSEQ multiplex PCR, the repertoire was profiled, and TCRdb retains in-frame clones only, with some absent. The sample includes some 400,000 clones, 80% to 90% of them seen just once. The sample comprised PBMCs or T cells enriched from blood (not recorded which). These receptors were collected from a man aged 25-40 years who had recovered from COVID-19.

The chain uses TRBV5-1 and TRBJ2-3; D perhaps matches TRBD2 (5 bases). Germline values: CDR1 SGHRS, CDR2 YFSETQ. The CDR3 length is 14 residues. V dropped 0 bases and J dropped 5 bases, with 10 bases sitting between them. The CDR3 DNA reads as TGCGCCAGCAGCTTGGTGGGAGTTGAAGATACGCAGTATTTT. Translating gives CASSLVGVEDTQYF.

The V and J genes are TRBV18 and TRBJ2-1; no reliable D call. Trimming removed 6 bases at V and 9 bases at J, with 12 bases between. The CDR3 consists of 12 residues. Germline V lookup: CDR1 KGHSH, CDR2 LQKENI. The CDR3 nucleotides read TGTGCCAGCTCCCCGCGACTTGGTGAGCAGTTCTTC. Amino acid sequence: CASSPRLGEQFF. Full variable domain (rest looked up from reference TRBV18 and TRBJ2-1): NAGVMQNPRHLVRRRGQEARLRCSPMKGHSHVYWYRQLPEEGLKFMVYLQKENIIDESGMPKERFSAEFPKEGPSILRIQQVVRGDSAAYFCASSPRLGEQFFGPGTRLTVL.

The chain combines TRBV19 with TRBJ1-4, with D possibly TRBD1 on 5 matching bases. CDR1 and CDR2 from the germline V gene are LNHDA and SQIVND (reference sequence). Trimming left V 4 bases short and J 7 bases short, with 13 bases between. This CDR3 has 14 amino acids. In nucleotides, the CDR3 is TGTGCCAGTAGTACCCCGGAGGGGATTGAAAAACTGTTTTTT. The encoded protein is CASSTPEGIEKLFF.

The chain links TRBV5-5 to TRBJ1-4; maybe TRBD1 (5 bases). CDR1 and CDR2 (germline): SGHKS, YYEKEE (reference sequence). The CDR3 spans 14 residues. V was cut by 0 bases and J by 8 bases, with 11 bases left in between. CDR3 in amino acids: CASSLAQGREKLFF. The CDR3 bases are TGTGCCAGCAGCTTGGCCCAGGGCAGGGAAAAACTGTTTTTT.

V usage is TRBV19 and J usage is TRBJ1-5; D is unresolved. This CDR3 has 19 amino acids. Trimming shortened V by 1 base and J by 0 bases, and 19 bases separated the two germline ends. CDR1 is LNHDA and CDR2 is SQIVND in the germline V gene (reference sequence). CDR3 DNA sequence: TGTGCCAGTAGTATAGGGAGACTCAGAGGGTTTAATAGCAATCAGCCCCAGCATTTT. It specifies CASSIGRLRGFNSNQPQHF.

The chain couples TRBV28 to TRBJ1-5; D might be TRBD1 (5 bases). The V and J ends lost 6 bases and 0 bases respectively, with 9 bases between them. Germline V CDR1 and CDR2: MDHEN, SYDVKM. The CDR3 is made up of 14 amino acids. The CDR3 reads CASRRQLSNQPQHF. The CDR3 DNA follows: TGTGCCAGCAGGAGACAGCTTAGCAATCAGCCCCAGCATTTT.

The chain employs TRBV30 and TRBJ1-3; D may be TRBD1 (5 bases). The CDR3 totals 13 residues. Germline V gene data show CDR1 as GTSNPN and CDR2 as SVGIG (reference sequence). Trimming cost V 0 bases and J 4 bases, with 7 bases left between them. The CDR3: CAWSVKGGNTIYF. The CDR3 coding sequence is TGTGCCTGGAGTGTAAAGGGGGGAAACACCATATATTTT.

The CDR3 region has the DNA TGTGCCAGCAGCCAAGATTTGGGGACAGGGAGGGGAACTGAAGCTTTCTTT. Translation gives CASSQDLGTGRGTEAFF. The chain recombines TRBV3-1 (or the pseudogene TRBV3-2) with TRBJ1-1; 9 bases are a match to TRBD1. Germline V gene data show CDR1 as LGHDT and CDR2 as YNNKEL (reference sequence). There are 17 residues in the CDR3. The V and J ends lost 0 bases and 5 bases, in that order; junction bases with no gene match: 10.

The CDR3 sequence is CATSGGQGKGYNEQFF. The CDR3 DNA reads as TGTGCCACCAGTGGGGGACAGGGTAAGGGCTACAATGAGCAGTTCTTC. The chain carries TRBV24-1 and TRBJ2-1, with 9 bases identical to TRBD1. V trimming: 5 bases; J trimming: 3 bases; junction bases outside the gene matches: 7. The CDR3 consists of 16 residues. The germline V gene encodes CDR1 KGHDR and CDR2 SFDVKD.

This chain links TRBV5-4 with TRBJ2-1; the D is unclear. The length of the CDR3 is 13 residues. CDR1 and CDR2 (germline): SGHNT, YYREEE (reference sequence). The V and J ends lost 0 bases and 7 bases respectively, with 8 bases between them. CDR3 residues: CASSLVVQNEQFF. As DNA, the CDR3 is TGTGCCAGCAGCTTGGTAGTCCAAAATGAGCAGTTCTTC.

As to this clone: The identical CDR3 is also encoded by other nucleotide sequences in the sample. This chain uses TRBV5-4 with TRBJ2-7; TRBD1 matches at 8 bases. The CDR3 spans 13 residues. In germline, CDR1 is SGHNT, CDR2 YYREEE (reference sequence). The V and J ends lost 1 base and 4 bases, in that order; junction bases with no gene match: 1. The DNA of the CDR3 is TGTGCCAGCAGCTTGACAGGGGGGTACGAGCAGTACTTC. Translating it yields CASSLTGGYEQYF. The full variable domain, completed using reference TRBV5-4 and TRBJ2-7, is ETGVTQSPTHLIKTRGQQVTLRCSSQSGHNTVSWYQQALGQGPQFIFQYYREEENGRGNFPPRFSGLQFPNYSSELNVNALELDDSALYLCASSLTGGYEQYFGPGTRLTVT.

The chain joins TRBV13 to TRBJ1-5; the D is unclear. This CDR3 contains 15 residues. Germline CDR1 is PRHDT and CDR2 is FYEKMQ (reference sequence). V was cut by 4 bases and J by 0 bases, with 10 bases left in between. CDR3 sequence reads: CASSWTDYSNQPQHF. DNA of the CDR3: TGTGCCAGCAGCTGGACTGATTATAGCAATCAGCCCCAGCATTTT.

The chain recombines TRBV11-2 with TRBJ2-5; perhaps TRBD1 as D (6 bases). Germline assignment: CDR1 SGHAT and CDR2 FQNNGV. This CDR3 has 16 residues. V lost 4 bases, J lost 4 bases, and 19 bases lay in between. CDR3 region: CASSSDSAGEIETQYF. The CDR3, as DNA: TGTGCCAGCAGCTCAGACTCAGCAGGGGAGATAGAGACCCAGTACTTC.

The V call is TRBV7-9, the J call TRBJ2-2, with TRBD2 identical over 11 bases. Germline V gene lookup returns CDR1 SEHNR and CDR2 FQNEAQ (reference sequence). The CDR3 sequence is 15 residues long. V gave up 8 bases and J gave up 4 bases; unmatched junction bases: 6. The CDR3 region is CASPGGTSGTGELFF. CDR3 in DNA: TGTGCCAGCCCCGGCGGGACTAGCGGCACCGGGGAGCTGTTTTTT.

CDR3 DNA sequence: TGCGCCAGCAGCTCACAGGGGACCGAGCAGTACTTC. Translated, it gives CASSSQGTEQYF. The chain joins TRBV5-1 to TRBJ2-7; 7 bases agree with TRBD1. Per the germline V gene, CDR1 is SGHRS and CDR2 is YFSETQ. The trim removed 3 bases at V and 6 bases at J, leaving 3 bases unmatched. This CDR3 is built from 12 residues.

The chain is built from TRBV27 and TRBJ2-7; tentatively, D is TRBD2 (6 bases). V lost 3 bases and J lost 4, with 10 bases in between. Germline V gene sequence: CDR1 MNHEY, CDR2 SMNVEV (reference sequence). There are 13 residues in the CDR3. The CDR3 DNA is TGTGCCAGCAGTTTCTCGGGACTTTACGAGCAGTACTTC. Translation gives CASSFSGLYEQYF.

The chain uses TRBV10-3 and TRBJ1-1; 8 bases align to TRBD1. With 7 bases clipped from V and 6 bases from J, the junction kept 10 bases outside the gene matches. CDR1 ENHRY and CDR2 SYGVKD come from the germline V gene. CDR3 length equals 14 residues. The CDR3 DNA is TGTGCCATCACCCAGGACAGGGTCAGCGCTGAAGCTTTCTTT. Translating it yields CAITQDRVSAEAFF.

The V call is TRBV18, the J call TRBJ2-1; TRBD1 matches 7 bases. CDR1 and CDR2 (germline): KGHSH, LQKENI. J was trimmed by 7 bases and V by 3 bases; bases with no gene match: 12. This CDR3 spans 16 amino acids. The CDR3 nucleotides read TGTGCCAGCTCACCTACTACGGGACAGCTGGCGAATGAGCAGTTCTTC. Its protein product is CASSPTTGQLANEQFF. The whole variable domain, filled in from reference TRBV18 and TRBJ2-1, reads NAGVMQNPRHLVRRRGQEARLRCSPMKGHSHVYWYRQLPEEGLKFMVYLQKENIIDESGMPKERFSAEFPKEGPSILRIQQVVRGDSAAYFCASSPTTGQLANEQFFGPGTRLTVL.

The chain recombines TRBV18 with TRBJ1-1, with 7 bases aligning to TRBD1. CDR3 length: 17 amino acids. The germline V gene has CDR1 KGHSH and CDR2 LQKENI. After removal of 2 bases from V and 5 bases from J, the junction contained 14 bases not matched to a gene. The CDR3 DNA sequence: TGTGCCAGCTCACCAAGCTTATATGGGACAGTCGGAACTGAAGCTTTCTTT. As protein: CASSPSLYGTVGTEAFF.

V usage is TRBV6-5 and J usage is TRBJ2-7; 10 bases line up with TRBD1. The CDR3 consists of 13 residues. The junction had 7 bases not matched to a gene; V was cut back by 10 bases and J by 4 bases. Germline V gene sequence: CDR1 MNHEY, CDR2 SVGAGI. The CDR3: CATRQGAMYEQYF. The CDR3 nucleotides are TGTGCCACTAGACAGGGGGCAATGTACGAGCAGTACTTC.

The chain couples TRBV28 to TRBJ1-1; 7 nucleotides agree with TRBD1. J gave up 2 bases and V 9 bases, and 3 bases lay outside the gene matches. Germline values: CDR1 MDHEN, CDR2 SYDVKM. The CDR3 sequence is 12 residues long. The CDR3 nucleotides are TGTGCCAGTTACAGGGGCAACACTGAAGCTTTCTTT. Protein product: CASYRGNTEAFF.

The DNA for the CDR3 is TGTGCCAGCATTCCAGCTCGGCCGGGACACGGAGGAATGGCTTTCTTT. The encoded protein is CASIPARPGHGGMAFF. This chain uses TRBV2 with TRBJ1-1, with a possible D match to TRBD1 (6 bases). The germline V gene encodes CDR1 SNHLY and CDR2 FYNNEI. The CDR3 totals 16 residues. The V end lost 7 bases, the J end lost 11 bases, and 29 bases lay between the germline ends.

A single count supports this clone. At the DNA level, this CDR3 is encoded by other sequences in the same sample as well. The V call is TRBV10-3, the J call TRBJ2-2; D possibly corresponds to TRBD1 (6 bases). This CDR3 spans 14 amino acids. Germline values: CDR1 ENHRY, CDR2 SYGVKD. V dropped 6 bases and J dropped 1 base, with 9 bases sitting between them. CDR3 protein: CAISRGQNTGELFF. The CDR3 bases are TGTGCCATCAGCAGGGGCCAGAACACCGGGGAGCTGTTTTTT.

V usage is TRBV11-1 and J usage is TRBJ2-5; 9 bases map to TRBD2. The J segment lost 0 bases and the V segment lost 6 bases, leaving 8 bases of the junction unmatched. The CDR3 is 16 residues long. Germline assignment: CDR1 SGHAT and CDR2 FQDESV (reference sequence). This CDR3 is CASSISSGSYQETQYF. CDR3 bases: TGTGCCAGCAGTATAAGTAGCGGGAGCTACCAAGAGACCCAGTACTTC. Full variable domain (outside the CDR3, taken from reference TRBV11-1 and TRBJ2-5): EAEVAQSPRYKITEKSQAVAFWCDPISGHATLYWYRQILGQGPELLVQFQDESVVDDSQLPKDRFSAERLKGVDSTLKIQPAELGDSAMYLCASSISSGSYQETQYFGPGTRLLVL.

The chain uses TRBV27 and TRBJ2-2; tentatively, D is TRBD2 (6 bases). Germline assignment: CDR1 MNHEY and CDR2 SMNVEV (reference sequence). The CDR3 has 17 amino acids. Deletions cut 6 bases from V and 3 bases from J, with 20 bases between. CDR3: CASRYGGARVDTGELFF. Here the CDR3 DNA reads TGTGCCAGCAGGTACGGAGGGGCTAGGGTAGACACCGGGGAGCTGTTTTTT.

This chain links TRBV7-6 with TRBJ2-7; a possible D gene is TRBD2 (6 bases). This CDR3 region has 12 residues. CDR1 SGHVS and CDR2 FNYEAQ come from the germline V gene. V was shortened by 8 bases and J by 3 bases, with 11 bases between the two germline ends. CDR3: CASSDGGYEQYF. The CDR3 DNA reads TGTGCCAGCTCCGACGGGGGCTACGAGCAGTACTTC.

The rearrangement uses TRBV29-1 and TRBJ2-5, with D perhaps matching TRBD1 (5 bases). This CDR3 contains 12 residues. The V end lost 1 base, the J end lost 7 bases, and 10 bases lay between the germline ends. Germline V CDR1 and CDR2: SQVTM, ANQGSEA. Here the CDR3 DNA reads TGCAGCGTTGAAGCAGCCCAGGGGACCCAGTACTTC. Translation: CSVEAAQGTQYF.

This clone has just a few counts. The V call is TRBV9, the J call TRBJ2-7; 11 positions match TRBD2. Trimming cost V 1 base and J 4 bases; bases outside gene matches: 1. The CDR3 is 14 residues long. Per the germline V gene, CDR1 is SGDLS and CDR2 is YYNGEE. CDR3 sequence reads: CASSVSSGRYEQYF. The CDR3 DNA reads as TGTGCCAGCAGCGTATCTAGCGGGAGGTACGAGCAGTACTTC.